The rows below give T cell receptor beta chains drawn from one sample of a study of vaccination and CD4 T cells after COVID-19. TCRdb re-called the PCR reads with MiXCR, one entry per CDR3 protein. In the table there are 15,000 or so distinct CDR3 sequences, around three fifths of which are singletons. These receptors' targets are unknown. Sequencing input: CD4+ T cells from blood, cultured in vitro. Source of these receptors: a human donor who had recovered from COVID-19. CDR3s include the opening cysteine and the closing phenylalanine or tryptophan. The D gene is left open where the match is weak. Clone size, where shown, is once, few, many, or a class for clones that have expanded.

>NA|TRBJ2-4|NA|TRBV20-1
CSARSQNIQYF
TGCAGTGCTAGATCCCAAAACATTCAGTACTTC
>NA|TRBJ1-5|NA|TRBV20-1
CSARDLGGNQPQHF
TGCAGTGCTAGAGATTTGGGGGGCAATCAGCCCCAGCATTTT
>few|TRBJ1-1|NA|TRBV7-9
CASSLWQVGENTEAFF
TGTGCCAGCAGCTTATGGCAGGTGGGGGAGAACACTGAAGCTTTCTTT
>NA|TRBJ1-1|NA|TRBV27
CASIGRTEAFF
TGTGCCAGCATTGGGAGGACTGAAGCTTTCTTT
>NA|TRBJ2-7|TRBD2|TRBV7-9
CASSLERTSGGRSSYEQYF
TGTGCCAGCAGCTTAGAGCGGACTAGCGGGGGCCGAAGCTCCTACGAGCAGTACTTC
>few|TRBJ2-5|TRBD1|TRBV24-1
CATSDEQGFQETQYF
TGTGCCACCAGTGATGAACAGGGGTTCCAAGAGACCCAGTACTTC
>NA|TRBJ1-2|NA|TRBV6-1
CASRQGGILYGYTF
TGTGCCAGCAGACAGGGAGGCATCCTCTATGGCTACACCTTC
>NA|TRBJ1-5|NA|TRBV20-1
CSATRDPNQPQHF
TGCAGTGCTACGCGGGACCCCAATCAGCCCCAGCATTTT
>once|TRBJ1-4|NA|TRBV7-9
CASSLVGGELFF
TGTGCCAGCAGCTTAGTTGGGGGGGAACTGTTTTTT
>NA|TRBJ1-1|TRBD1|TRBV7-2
CASSLVGTGSNTEAFF
TGTGCCAGCAGCTTAGTAGGGACAGGTTCGAACACTGAAGCTTTCTTT
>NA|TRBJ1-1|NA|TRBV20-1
CSANPYQLNTEAFF
TGCAGTGCAAACCCCTACCAATTGAACACTGAAGCTTTCTTT
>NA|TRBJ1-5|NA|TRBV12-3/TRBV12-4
CASSLEAGGRQPQHF
TGTGCCAGCAGTTTAGAGGCGGGGGGCCGACAGCCCCAGCATTTT
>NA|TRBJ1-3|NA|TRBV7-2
CASSFQTGGNTIYF
TGTGCCAGCAGCTTCCAGACAGGAGGAAACACCATATATTTT
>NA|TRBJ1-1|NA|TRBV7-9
CASTLFGNTEAFF
TGTGCCAGCACCCTCTTCGGGAACACTGAAGCTTTCTTT
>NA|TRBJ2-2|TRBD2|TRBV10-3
CAITPGTSGGSNTGELFF
TGTGCCATCACCCCCGGGACTAGCGGGGGGTCTAACACCGGGGAGCTGTTTTTT
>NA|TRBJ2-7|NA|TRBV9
CASSGISSSYEQYF
TGTGCCAGCAGCGGAATTTCGAGCTCCTACGAGCAGTACTTC
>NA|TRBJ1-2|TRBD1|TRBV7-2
CASSLRPGQGGYGYTF
TGTGCCAGCAGCCTAAGACCGGGACAGGGTGGCTATGGCTACACCTTC
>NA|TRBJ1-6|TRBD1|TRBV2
CANQRDSQGSPLHF
TGTGCCAACCAAAGGGACAGTCAGGGGTCACCCCTCCACTTT
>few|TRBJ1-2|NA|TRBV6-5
CASSYDPLGGYTF
TGTGCCAGCAGTTACGACCCCCTCGGTGGCTACACCTTC
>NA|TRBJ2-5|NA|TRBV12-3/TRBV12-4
CASSSTGQETQYF
TGTGCCAGCAGTTCGACAGGCCAAGAGACCCAGTACTTC
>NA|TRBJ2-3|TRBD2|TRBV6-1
CASSTAAGVSDTQYF
TGTGCCAGCAGCACGGCAGCGGGAGTGTCAGATACGCAGTATTTT
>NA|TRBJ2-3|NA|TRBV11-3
CASSLQDKVQYF
TGTGCCAGCAGCTTACAGGACAAAGTACAGTATTTT
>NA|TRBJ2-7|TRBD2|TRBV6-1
CASRMGLQRGYEQYF
TGTGCCAGCCGGATGGGCCTACAGCGGGGGTATGAGCAGTACTTC
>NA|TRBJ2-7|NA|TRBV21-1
CASSFLRGGHEQYF
TGTGCCAGCAGCTTTTTAAGGGGCGGCCACGAGCAGTACTTC
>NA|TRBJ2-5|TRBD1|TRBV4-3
CASSQDPWTGEETQYF
TGCGCCAGCAGCCAAGATCCGTGGACAGGGGAAGAGACCCAGTACTTC
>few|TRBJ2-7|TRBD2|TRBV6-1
CASSIAGDTYEQYF
TGTGCCAGCAGCATAGCGGGAGACACCTACGAGCAGTACTTC
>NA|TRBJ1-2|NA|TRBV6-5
CASSYSAGNYGYTF
TGTGCCAGCAGTTACTCGGCAGGCAACTATGGCTACACCTTC
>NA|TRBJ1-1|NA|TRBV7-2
CASSWTGELPEAFF
TGTGCCAGCAGCTGGACGGGCGAGCTTCCTGAAGCTTTCTTT
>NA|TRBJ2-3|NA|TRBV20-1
CSATPPYSTDTQYF
TGCAGTGCTACACCCCCCTATAGCACAGATACGCAGTATTTT
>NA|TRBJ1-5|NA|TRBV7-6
CASSRQGNEPQHF
TGTGCCAGCAGCCGTCAGGGTAATGAGCCCCAGCATTTT
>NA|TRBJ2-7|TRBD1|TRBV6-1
CASTDDRAPYEQYF
TGTGCCAGCACGGATGACAGGGCCCCCTACGAGCAGTACTTC
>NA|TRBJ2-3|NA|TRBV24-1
CATSDRTGRGDTQYF
TGTGCCACCAGTGACAGAACAGGGAGGGGGGATACGCAGTATTTT
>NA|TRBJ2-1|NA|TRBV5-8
CASSPTPGSYNEQFF
TGTGCCAGCAGCCCCACCCCGGGTTCCTACAATGAGCAGTTCTTC
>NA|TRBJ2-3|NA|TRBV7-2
CASSFRGAEGTQYF
TGTGCCAGCAGCTTTCGGGGGGCAGAAGGGACGCAGTATTTT
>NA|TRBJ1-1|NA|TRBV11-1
CASSQYDRNTEAFF
TGCGCCAGCAGCCAATACGATAGGAACACTGAAGCTTTCTTT
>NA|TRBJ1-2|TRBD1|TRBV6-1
CASRPTGAGGGYTF
TGTGCCAGCAGGCCGACAGGGGCAGGAGGAGGCTACACCTTC
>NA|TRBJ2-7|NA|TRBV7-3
CASSPGTAPYEQYF
TGTGCCAGCAGCCCCGGGACTGCTCCCTACGAGCAGTACTTC
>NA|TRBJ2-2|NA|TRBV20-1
CSAVKSGGELFF
TGCAGTGCCGTCAAATCAGGGGGGGAGCTGTTTTTT
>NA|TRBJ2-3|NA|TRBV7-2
CASSAPEGPQTTDTQYF
TGTGCCAGCAGCGCCCCGGAGGGGCCCCAGACCACAGATACGCAGTATTTT
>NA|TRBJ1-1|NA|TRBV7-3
CASRGGGGTEAFF
TGTGCCAGCAGGGGCGGGGGAGGCACTGAAGCTTTCTTT
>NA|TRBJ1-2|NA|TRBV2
CASQSSPNYGYTF
TGTGCCAGCCAGTCAAGCCCTAACTATGGCTACACCTTC
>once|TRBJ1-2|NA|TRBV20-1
CSARDVGNNGYGYTF
TGCAGTGCTAGAGATGTGGGTAATAACGGCTATGGCTACACCTTC
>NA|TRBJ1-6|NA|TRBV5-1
CASSPDRNNSPLHF
TGCGCCAGCAGCCCCGACAGGAATAATTCACCCCTCCACTTT
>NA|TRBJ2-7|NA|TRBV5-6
CASSLGLTREQYF
TGTGCCAGCAGCTTAGGACTGACGCGCGAGCAGTACTTC
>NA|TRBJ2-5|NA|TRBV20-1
CSAPDPRGAGETQYF
TGCAGTGCTCCGGACCCGAGAGGGGCGGGGGAGACCCAGTACTTC
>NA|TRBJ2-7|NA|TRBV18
CASSPRSSSYEQYF
TGTGCCAGCTCACCAAGATCTAGCTCCTACGAGCAGTACTTC